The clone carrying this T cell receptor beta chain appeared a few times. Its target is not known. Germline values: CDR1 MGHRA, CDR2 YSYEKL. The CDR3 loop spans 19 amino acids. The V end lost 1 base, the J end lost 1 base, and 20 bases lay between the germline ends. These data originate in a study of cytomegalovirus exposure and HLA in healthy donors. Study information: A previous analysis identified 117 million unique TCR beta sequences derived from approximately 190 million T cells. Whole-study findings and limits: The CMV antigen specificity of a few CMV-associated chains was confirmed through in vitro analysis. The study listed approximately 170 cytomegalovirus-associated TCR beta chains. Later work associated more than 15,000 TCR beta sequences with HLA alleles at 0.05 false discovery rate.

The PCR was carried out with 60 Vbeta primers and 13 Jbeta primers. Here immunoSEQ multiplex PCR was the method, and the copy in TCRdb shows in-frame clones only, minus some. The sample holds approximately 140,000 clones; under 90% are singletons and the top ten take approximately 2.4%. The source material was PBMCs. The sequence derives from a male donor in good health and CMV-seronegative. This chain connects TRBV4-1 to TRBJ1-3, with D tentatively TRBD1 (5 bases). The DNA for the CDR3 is TGCGCCAGCAGCCAAGGTCCCTGGTTGGGGGGAACTTCTGGAAACACCATATATTTT. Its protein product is CASSQGPWLGGTSGNTIYF.